Listed below are T cell receptor beta chains from one sample, sequenced in a study of OX40 agonist ivuxolimab in advanced cancers. Sequencing was performed with immunoSEQ multiplex PCR; in TCRdb, only in-frame clones are kept and a portion is missing. This sample has approximately 77,000 clones; 90% to 95% occur once, and the top ten carry about 14%. Material: CD4+ or CD8+ T cells sorted from blood, obtained in a trial of the OX40 agonist ivuxolimab. These receptor sequences come from an adult with an advanced solid tumor such as melanoma, head and neck, liver or kidney cancer. CDR3s include the opening cysteine and the closing phenylalanine or tryptophan. The D gene is left open where the match is weak. The listing skips clone size in some rows; elsewhere it reads once, few, many or a size class.

size,V,J,length,D,CDR3,DNA
.,TRBV19,TRBJ2-7,14,.,CASSIDSETYEQYF,TGTGCCAGTAGTATAGACAGCGAAACCTACGAGCAGTACTTC
.,TRBV6-5,TRBJ2-5,15,.,CASSYGRQAQETQYF,TGTGCCAGCAGTTACGGGCGCCAGGCCCAAGAGACCCAGTACTTC
.,TRBV28,TRBJ2-2,14,.,CASSLFNPFGELFF,TGTGCCAGCAGTTTATTTAACCCTTTCGGGGAGCTGTTTTTT
.,TRBV28,TRBJ2-5,15,.,CASSLNVGPQETQYF,TGTGCCAGCAGTTTAAACGTGGGCCCCCAAGAGACCCAGTACTTC
.,TRBV10-1,TRBJ2-3,15,TRBD2,CASSEIAGGIDTQYF,TGCGCCAGCAGTGAGATAGCGGGAGGGATAGATACGCAGTATTTT
.,TRBV4-2,TRBJ2-7,14,.,CASSQGAGTWEQYF,TGTGCCAGCAGCCAGGGGGCAGGGACCTGGGAGCAGTACTTC
.,TRBV7-9,TRBJ1-2,16,TRBD1,CASSLDRAEIKYGYTF,TGTGCCAGCAGCTTGGACAGGGCGGAGATCAAATATGGCTACACCTTC
.,TRBV27,TRBJ1-1,13,.,CASSLGFNTEAFF,TGTGCCAGCAGTTTGGGCTTTAACACTGAAGCTTTCTTT
.,TRBV5-4,TRBJ2-2,15,TRBD1,CASTGTATNTGELFF,TGTGCCAGCACCGGGACAGCAACGAACACCGGGGAGCTGTTTTTT
few,TRBV11-2,TRBJ2-7,12,.,CASSFESSEQYF,TGTGCCAGCAGCTTTGAGTCCTCCGAGCAGTACTTC
.,TRBV15,TRBJ2-7,16,.,CATSRGDGGTTYEQYF,TGTGCCACCAGCAGAGGGGACGGCGGAACCACCTACGAGCAGTACTTC
.,TRBV5-5,TRBJ2-7,13,.,CASSSPPSYEQYF,TGTGCCAGCAGCTCTCCACCATCCTACGAGCAGTACTTC
.,TRBV29-1,TRBJ2-5,12,.,CSVVQVQETQYF,TGCAGCGTTGTACAGGTACAAGAGACCCAGTACTTC
.,TRBV4-3,TRBJ2-7,14,.,CASSQDRGAYEQYF,TGCGCCAGCAGCCAAGATAGGGGGGCCTACGAGCAGTACTTC